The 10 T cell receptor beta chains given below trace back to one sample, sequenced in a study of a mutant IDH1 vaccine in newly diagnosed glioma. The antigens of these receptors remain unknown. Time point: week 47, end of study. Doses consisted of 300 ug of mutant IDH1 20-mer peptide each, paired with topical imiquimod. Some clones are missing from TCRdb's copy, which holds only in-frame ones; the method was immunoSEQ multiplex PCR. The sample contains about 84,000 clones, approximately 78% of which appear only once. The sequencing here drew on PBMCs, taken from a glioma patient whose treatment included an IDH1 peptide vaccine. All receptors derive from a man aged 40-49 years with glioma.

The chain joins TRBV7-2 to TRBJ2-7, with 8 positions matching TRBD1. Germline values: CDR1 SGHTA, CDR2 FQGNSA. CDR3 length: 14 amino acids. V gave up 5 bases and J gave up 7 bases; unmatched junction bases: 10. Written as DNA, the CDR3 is TGTGCCAGCAGCCGACCGACAGGGGTAAGGGAGCAGTACTTC. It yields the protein CASSRPTGVREQYF.

This chain's CDR3 is CASSISQGSDTQYF. The CDR3 bases are TGTGCCAGTAGTATTTCCCAGGGGTCCGATACGCAGTATTTT. The V gene is TRBV19, the J gene TRBJ2-3, with D possibly matching TRBD1 (6 bases). The CDR3 runs to 14 residues. Per the germline V gene, CDR1 is LNHDA and CDR2 is SQIVND (reference sequence). V was trimmed by 3 bases and J by 6 bases, leaving 13 bases between them.

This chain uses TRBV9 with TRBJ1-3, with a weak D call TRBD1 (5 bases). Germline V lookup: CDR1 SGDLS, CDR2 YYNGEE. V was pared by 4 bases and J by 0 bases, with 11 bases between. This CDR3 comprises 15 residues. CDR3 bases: TGTGCCAGCAGCCCCGACAGTTACTCTGGAAACACCATATATTTT. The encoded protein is CASSPDSYSGNTIYF.

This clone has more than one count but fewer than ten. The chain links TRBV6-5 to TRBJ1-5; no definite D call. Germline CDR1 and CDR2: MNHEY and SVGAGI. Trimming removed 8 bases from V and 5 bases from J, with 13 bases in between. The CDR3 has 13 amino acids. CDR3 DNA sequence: TGTGCCAGCGCCACGACTCGGTATCAGCCCCAGCATTTT. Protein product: CASATTRYQPQHF.

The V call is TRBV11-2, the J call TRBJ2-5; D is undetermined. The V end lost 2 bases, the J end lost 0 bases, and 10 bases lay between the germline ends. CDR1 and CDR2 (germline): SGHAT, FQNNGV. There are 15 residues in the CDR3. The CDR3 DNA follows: TGTGCCAGCAGCTTAACAAACGGGTACCAAGAGACCCAGTACTTC. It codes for CASSLTNGYQETQYF. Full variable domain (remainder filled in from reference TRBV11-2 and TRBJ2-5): EAGVAQSPRYKIIEKRQSVAFWCNPISGHATLYWYQQILGQGPKLLIQFQNNGVVDDSQLPKDRFSAERLKGVDSTLKIQPAKLEDSAVYLCASSLTNGYQETQYFGPGTRLLVL.

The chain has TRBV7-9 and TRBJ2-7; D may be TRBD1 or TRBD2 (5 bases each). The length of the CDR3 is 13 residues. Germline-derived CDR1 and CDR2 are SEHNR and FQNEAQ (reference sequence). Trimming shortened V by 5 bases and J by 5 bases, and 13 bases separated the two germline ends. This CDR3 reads CASSGTPSDEQYF. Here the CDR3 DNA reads TGTGCCAGCAGCGGGACCCCCTCTGACGAGCAGTACTTC. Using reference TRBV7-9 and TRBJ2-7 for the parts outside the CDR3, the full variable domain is DTGVSQNPRHKITKRGQNVTFRCDPISEHNRLYWYRQTLGQGPEFLTYFQNEAQLEKSRLLSDRFSAERPKGSFSTLEIQRTEQGDSAMYLCASSGTPSDEQYFGPGTRLTVT.

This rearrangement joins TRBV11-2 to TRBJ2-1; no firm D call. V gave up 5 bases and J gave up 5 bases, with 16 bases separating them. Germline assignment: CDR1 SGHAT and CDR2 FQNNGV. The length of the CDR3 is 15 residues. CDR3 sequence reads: CASSPLGPLDNEQFF. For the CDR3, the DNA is TGTGCCAGCAGCCCGCTAGGGCCCCTCGACAATGAGCAGTTCTTC.

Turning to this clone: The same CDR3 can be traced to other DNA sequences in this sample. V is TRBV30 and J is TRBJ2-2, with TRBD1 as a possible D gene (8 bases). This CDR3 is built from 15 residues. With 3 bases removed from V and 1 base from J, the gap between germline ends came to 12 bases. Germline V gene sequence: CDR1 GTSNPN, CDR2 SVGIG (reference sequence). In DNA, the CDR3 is TGTGCCTGGAGGGGGGGGACAGGGAACACCGGGGAGCTGTTTTTT. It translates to CAWRGGTGNTGELFF. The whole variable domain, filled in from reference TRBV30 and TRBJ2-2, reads SQTIHQWPATLVQPVGSPLSLECTVEGTSNPNLYWYRQAAGRGLQLLFYSVGIGQISSEVPQNLSASRPQDRQFILSSKKLLLSDSGFYLCAWRGGTGNTGELFFGEGSRLTVL.

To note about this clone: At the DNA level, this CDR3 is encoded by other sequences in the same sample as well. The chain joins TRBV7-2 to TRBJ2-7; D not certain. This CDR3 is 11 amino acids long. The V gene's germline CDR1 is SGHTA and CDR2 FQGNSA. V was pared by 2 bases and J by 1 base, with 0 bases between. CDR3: CASSLSYEQYF. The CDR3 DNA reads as TGTGCCAGCAGCTTATCCTACGAGCAGTACTTC.

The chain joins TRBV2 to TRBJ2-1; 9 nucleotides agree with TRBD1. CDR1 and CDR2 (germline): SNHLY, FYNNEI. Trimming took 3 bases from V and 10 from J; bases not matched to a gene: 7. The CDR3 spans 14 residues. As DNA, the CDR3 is TGTGCCAGCAGTGACGGGGGACAGGGCTGGGAGCAGTTCTTC. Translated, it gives CASSDGGQGWEQFF.